These 29 T cell receptor beta chains originate from one sample sequenced in a study of human T cells and chemical hapten exposure. Time point denoted: patch test 2, 6 weeks after DPC sensitization. Regarding treatment: therapeutic diphenylcyclopropenone sensitization with weekly scalp DPC. Using its own MiXCR run on the RACE reads, TCRdb lists one record per CDR3 protein. The table records 42,000 or so distinct CDR3 sequences, 8% to 9.5% of them present only once. Material: whole blood, obtained in connection with sensitization to the hapten diphenylcyclopropenone (DPC). The receptor set was obtained from a woman between 40 and 50 years old with alopecia areata. Some clones in this sample may be carry-over from other donors' samples.

There are many counts of this clonotype. This rearrangement joins TRBV12-3 or TRBV12-4 to TRBJ2-1; D gene ambiguous. The germline V and J ends were trimmed by 2 bases and 9 bases, with 8 bases remaining between them. This CDR3 comprises 12 residues. The CDR3 bases are TGTGCCAGCAGTTTACGGCGGAGTGAGCAGTTCTTC. It encodes CASSLRRSEQFF.

This clonotype was seen many times. The chain is built from TRBV9 and TRBJ2-3, with 9 bases that match TRBD2. V shed 0 bases and J 1 base; nucleotides not matched to a gene: 0. This CDR3 has 15 amino acids. Germline assignment: CDR1 SGDLS and CDR2 YYNGEE. CDR3 loop: CASSVGTSGTDTQYF. CDR3 DNA: TGTGCCAGCAGCGTAGGGACTAGCGGCACAGATACGCAGTATTTT.

This clonotype was counted at least ten times. The chain couples TRBV5-5 to TRBJ1-2; 7 bases are a match to TRBD1. This CDR3 region has 14 residues. V lost 4 bases, J lost 5 bases, and 8 bases stayed unmatched. The germline V gene has CDR1 SGHKS and CDR2 YYEKEE (reference sequence). CDR3 in DNA: TGTGCCAGCAGCCGGGGGACAGAGAGGTATGGCTACACCTTC. Amino acids: CASSRGTERYGYTF.

This clonotype was counted at least ten times. The chain links TRBV7-2 to TRBJ2-6; D not certain. V was trimmed by 7 bases and J by 3 bases, leaving 16 bases between them. Germline V lookup: CDR1 SGHTA, CDR2 FQGNSA. CDR3 size: 16 residues. The CDR3 DNA reads as TGTGCCAGCAAACCCTTCACCCGGGTTGGGGCCAACGTCCTGACTTTC. Its protein product is CASKPFTRVGANVLTF.

The V call is TRBV20-1, the J call TRBJ2-2, with unresolved D. The CDR3 covers 13 residues. V lost 4 bases to trimming and J lost 4 bases, with 10 bases between them. Germline-derived CDR1 and CDR2 are DFQATT and SNEGSKA (reference sequence). CDR3 loop: CSAMTRRTGELFF. The CDR3 region has the DNA TGCAGTGCTATGACGCGGCGCACCGGGGAGCTGTTTTTT.

This clonotype appeared many times. The genes are TRBV29-1 and TRBJ1-1; D is perhaps TRBD1 (5 bases). CDR3 size: 14 residues. The germline CDR1 and CDR2 sequences are SQVTM and ANQGSEA. V was cut by 6 bases and J by 5 bases, with 19 bases left in between. The CDR3 bases are TGCAGCGTCCGGGGCGCGGGAGTAGGGACTGAAGCTTTCTTT. It specifies CSVRGAGVGTEAFF.

This clonotype showed up just a few times. The chain joins TRBV7-9 to TRBJ2-4; 8 bases map to TRBD1. Trimming removed 2 bases from V and 8 bases from J; junction bases left unmatched: 5. The germline V gene encodes CDR1 SEHNR and CDR2 FQNEAQ (reference sequence). CDR3 length equals 14 residues. The CDR3 nucleotides are TGTGCCAGCAGCTTAAGTCAGGGGGCTGACATTCAGTACTTC. This translates into CASSLSQGADIQYF.

This clonotype was seen a few times. One end of the junction is discordant with germline, which a read error may explain. The chain employs TRBV2 and TRBJ2-4; the D gene is possibly TRBD1 (5 bases). This CDR3 is built from 14 residues. Germline CDR1 is SNHLY and CDR2 is FYNNEI. The CDR3 region is CVSSENRFKNIQYF. CDR3 bases: TGTGTCAGCAGTGAGAACAGGTTCAAAAACATTCAGTACTTC.

This clonotype has at least ten counts. The chain uses TRBV19 and TRBJ2-7; D might be TRBD1 (5 bases). V was cut by 6 bases and J by 3 bases, with 9 bases left in between. The CDR3 length is 12 residues. Looked up from germline, CDR1 is LNHDA and CDR2 is SQIVND (reference sequence). CDR3 sequence: CASRETGYEQYF. CDR3 nucleotide sequence: TGTGCCAGTAGAGAAACAGGCTACGAGCAGTACTTC. The full variable domain, its missing parts supplied by reference TRBV19 and TRBJ2-7, is DGGITQSPKYLFRKEGQNVTLSCEQNLNHDAMYWYRQDPGQGLRLIYYSQIVNDFQKGDIAEGYSVSREKKESFPLTVTSAQKNPTAFYLCASRETGYEQYFGPGTRLTVT.

As DNA, the CDR3 is TGTGCCAGCAGCTTAAAAGGAAAGGCTGAAGCTTTCTTT. Its protein product is CASSLKGKAEAFF. The chain links TRBV7-3 to TRBJ1-1; the D is unclear. V shed 1 base and J shed 6 bases, with 9 bases lying between them. The germline CDR1 and CDR2 sequences are SGHTA and FQGTGA. The CDR3 is 13 residues long.

This clonotype has at least ten counts. The chain combines TRBV18 with TRBJ1-1; no definite D call. The CDR3 length is 15 residues. Germline V gives CDR1 KGHSH, CDR2 LQKENI. V was shortened by 0 bases and J by 1 base, with 9 bases between the two germline ends. CDR3 DNA sequence: TGTGCCAGCTCACCACCGTGGCCACAGAACACTGAAGCTTTCTTT. It specifies CASSPPWPQNTEAFF.

This clonotype was found many times. The chain employs TRBV23-1 and TRBJ2-4; 8 nucleotides agree with TRBD1. TRBV23-1 is recorded as an ORF, its role being uncertain. There are 16 residues in the CDR3. V trimming: 7 bases; J trimming: 0 bases; junction bases outside the gene matches: 8. CDR3 protein: CASTRTGLIAKNIQYF. DNA for the CDR3: TGCGCCAGCACCAGGACAGGGCTAATAGCCAAAAACATTCAGTACTTC.

The V and J genes are TRBV6-5 and TRBJ2-3, with 11 bases that match TRBD1. Trimming at V came to 6 bases and at J to 3 bases, leaving 8 bases not matched to a gene. This CDR3 region has 16 residues. The germline V gene has CDR1 MNHEY and CDR2 SVGAGI. The chain's CDR3 is CASSPGRDRGTDTQYF. CDR3 sequence (DNA): TGTGCCAGCAGCCCCGGCCGGGACAGGGGGACAGATACGCAGTATTTT.

This clonotype showed up many times. This CDR3 reads CASSPQGSLAEAFF. DNA of the CDR3: TGTGCCAGCAGCCCACAGGGTAGCCTAGCTGAAGCTTTCTTT. The chain is built from TRBV7-2 and TRBJ1-1; D is perhaps TRBD1 (6 bases). V was trimmed by 5 bases and J by 6 bases, leaving 16 bases between them. The CDR3 covers 14 residues. Germline V gene lookup returns CDR1 SGHTA and CDR2 FQGNSA.

Turning to this clonotype: A much larger clone differs from this one at a single base, so this may be a read error. DNA for the CDR3: TGTGTCAGCAGTGGGACAGTAGCCCCTTCACCCCTCCACTTT. It is translated as CVSSGTVAPSPLHF. The chain couples TRBV2 to TRBJ1-6; TRBD1 matches at 7 bases. Germline values: CDR1 SNHLY, CDR2 FYNNEI. There are 14 residues in the CDR3.

The V and J genes are TRBV4-1 and TRBJ1-1; 7 positions match TRBD1. CDR1 and CDR2 (germline): MGHRA, YSYEKL. Germline trimming cut 3 bases from V and 3 bases from J; bases unmatched to any gene: 7. This CDR3 region has 15 residues. The CDR3 DNA reads TGCGCCAGCAGCCAGAGCGACAGGGAGGACACTGAAGCTTTCTTT. Translation: CASSQSDREDTEAFF.

V and J are TRBV6-1 and TRBJ1-2; TRBD1 agrees at 7 bases. The CDR3 totals 12 residues. J gave up 8 bases and V 7 bases, and 7 bases lay outside the gene matches. Germline lookup yields CDR1 MNHNS and CDR2 SASEGT. In nucleotides, the CDR3 is TGTGCCAGCACCCTTGGACAGGAAGGCTACACCTTC. Its translation: CASTLGQEGYTF.

This clonotype was counted many times. CDR3 region: CASSRLQGSQPQHF. The DNA for the CDR3 is TGTGCCAGCAGCCGCTTACAGGGGTCTCAGCCCCAGCATTTT. The genes are TRBV7-9 and TRBJ1-5, with TRBD1 matching 7 bases. CDR3 length: 14 residues. The trim removed 5 bases at V and 6 bases at J, leaving 7 bases unmatched. Germline assignment: CDR1 SEHNR and CDR2 FQNEAQ (reference sequence).

This clonotype was seen many times. The V gene is TRBV29-1, the J gene TRBJ1-1; possible D gene TRBD1, 5 bases. CDR3 length: 14 amino acids. Germline CDR1 and CDR2: SQVTM and ANQGSEA. With 5 bases removed from V and 1 base from J, the gap between germline ends came to 14 bases. This chain's CDR3 is CSVPSGRTNTEAFF. For the CDR3, the DNA is TGCAGCGTTCCATCGGGACGGACGAACACTGAAGCTTTCTTT.

This clonotype came up many times. This rearrangement joins TRBV7-8 to TRBJ2-3; 12 bases line up with TRBD2. V shed 1 base, J shed 6 bases, and the junction held 2 bases outside the gene matches. The CDR3 loop spans 15 amino acids. Germline values: CDR1 SGHVS, CDR2 FQNEAQ. The CDR3 nucleotides are TGTGCCAGCAGCTTAGGGGGGACTAGCGGGGATACGCAGTATTTT. Protein product: CASSLGGTSGDTQYF.

This clonotype was recorded at least ten times. The chain couples TRBV12-3 or TRBV12-4 to TRBJ1-4; D is uncertain. There are 13 residues in the CDR3. Deletions cut 7 bases from V and 6 bases from J, with 12 bases between. CDR3 coding DNA: TGTGCCAGCAACCGGGAGTCGGATGAAAAACTGTTTTTT. Translating it yields CASNRESDEKLFF.

This clonotype has at least ten counts. This chain links TRBV4-2 with TRBJ2-1; D is possibly TRBD2 (6 bases). Germline V lookup: CDR1 LGHNA, CDR2 YNFKEQ. The CDR3 covers 15 residues. Trimming removed 1 base from V and 1 base from J, with 8 bases in between. The CDR3 loop is CASSQVGGSYNEQFF. CDR3 coding DNA: TGTGCCAGCAGCCAAGTTGGGGGGTCCTACAATGAGCAGTTCTTC.

Ten or more counts support this clonotype. This sequence joins TRBV15 and TRBJ2-3; D is possibly TRBD1 (6 bases). V shed 1 base and J shed 4 bases, with 12 bases lying between them. The CDR3 sequence is 15 residues long. CDR1 LNHNV and CDR2 YYDKDF come from the germline V gene (reference sequence). CDR3 sequence reads: CATSRARGGPDTQYF. Here the CDR3 DNA reads TGTGCCACCAGCAGAGCGAGAGGGGGACCAGATACGCAGTATTTT.

This clonotype showed up many times. This sequence joins TRBV4-1 and TRBJ1-1; TRBD1 matches 7 bases. The germline V gene encodes CDR1 MGHRA and CDR2 YSYEKL. The CDR3 sequence is 16 residues long. V gave up 1 base and J gave up 1 base; unmatched junction bases: 6. CDR3 DNA sequence: TGCGCCAGCAGCCAAGGCAGACAGGGAGGGAACACTGAAGCTTTCTTT. Its translation is CASSQGRQGGNTEAFF.

There are many counts of this clonotype. V gene TRBV12-3 or TRBV12-4 combines with J gene TRBJ2-1, with 7 positions matching TRBD2. This CDR3 is 17 amino acids long. J was trimmed by 9 bases and V by 3 bases; bases with no gene match: 17. The CDR3: CASSLEGRGDFFGEQFF. In DNA form, the CDR3 reads TGTGCCAGCAGTTTGGAGGGTCGGGGGGACTTCTTTGGTGAGCAGTTCTTC.

The chain joins TRBV29-1 to TRBJ2-7; TRBD1 matches 10 bases. The length of the CDR3 is 13 residues. Germline assignment: CDR1 SQVTM and CDR2 ANQGSEA. The trim removed 3 bases at V and 3 bases at J, leaving 2 bases unmatched. CDR3 protein: CSVEGTGDYEQYF. CDR3 DNA sequence: TGCAGCGTTGAGGGGACAGGGGACTACGAGCAGTACTTC.

The sample holds many counts of this clonotype. The chain uses TRBV14 and TRBJ2-3, with D tentatively TRBD2 (5 bases). CDR1 is SGHDN, CDR2 FVKESK, per germline. The CDR3 runs 13 residues. V was pared by 0 bases and J by 8 bases, with 9 bases between. CDR3 sequence reads: CASSQDGVRTQYF. CDR3 DNA sequence: TGTGCCAGCAGCCAAGACGGGGTCCGTACGCAGTATTTT.

This clonotype has a count of ten or more. The rearrangement links TRBV6-2 or TRBV6-3 to TRBJ2-1, with 9 bases matching TRBD2. Trimming cost V 11 bases and J 6 bases; bases outside gene matches: 8. CDR1 MNHEY and CDR2 SVGEGT come from the germline V gene. CDR3 length: 13 residues. The chain's CDR3 is CAGGGGAINEQFF. The CDR3 coding sequence is TGTGCCGGTGGCGGGGGGGCAATCAATGAGCAGTTCTTC.

The chain couples TRBV12-3 or TRBV12-4 to TRBJ2-3, with D unclear. V was cut by 3 bases and J by 0 bases, with 7 bases left in between. The CDR3 is 14 residues long. As DNA, the CDR3 is TGTGCCAGCAGTTTCGGAAGAAGCACAGATACGCAGTATTTT. Translating gives CASSFGRSTDTQYF.